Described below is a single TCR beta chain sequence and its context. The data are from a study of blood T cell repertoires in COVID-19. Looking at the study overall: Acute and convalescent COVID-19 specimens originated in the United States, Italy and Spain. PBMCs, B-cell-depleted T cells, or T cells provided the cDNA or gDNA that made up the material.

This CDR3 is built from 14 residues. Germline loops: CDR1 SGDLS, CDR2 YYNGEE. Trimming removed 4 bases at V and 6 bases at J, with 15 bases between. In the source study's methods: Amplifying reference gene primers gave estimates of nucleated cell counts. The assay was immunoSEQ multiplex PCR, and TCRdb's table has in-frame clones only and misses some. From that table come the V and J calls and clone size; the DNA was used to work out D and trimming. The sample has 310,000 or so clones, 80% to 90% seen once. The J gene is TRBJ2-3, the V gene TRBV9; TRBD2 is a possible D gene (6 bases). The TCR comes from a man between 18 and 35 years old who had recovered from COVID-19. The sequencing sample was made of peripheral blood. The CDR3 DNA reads TGTGCCAGCAGCATGAGCGGGTCAAAGGATACGCAGTATTTT. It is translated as CASSMSGSKDTQYF.